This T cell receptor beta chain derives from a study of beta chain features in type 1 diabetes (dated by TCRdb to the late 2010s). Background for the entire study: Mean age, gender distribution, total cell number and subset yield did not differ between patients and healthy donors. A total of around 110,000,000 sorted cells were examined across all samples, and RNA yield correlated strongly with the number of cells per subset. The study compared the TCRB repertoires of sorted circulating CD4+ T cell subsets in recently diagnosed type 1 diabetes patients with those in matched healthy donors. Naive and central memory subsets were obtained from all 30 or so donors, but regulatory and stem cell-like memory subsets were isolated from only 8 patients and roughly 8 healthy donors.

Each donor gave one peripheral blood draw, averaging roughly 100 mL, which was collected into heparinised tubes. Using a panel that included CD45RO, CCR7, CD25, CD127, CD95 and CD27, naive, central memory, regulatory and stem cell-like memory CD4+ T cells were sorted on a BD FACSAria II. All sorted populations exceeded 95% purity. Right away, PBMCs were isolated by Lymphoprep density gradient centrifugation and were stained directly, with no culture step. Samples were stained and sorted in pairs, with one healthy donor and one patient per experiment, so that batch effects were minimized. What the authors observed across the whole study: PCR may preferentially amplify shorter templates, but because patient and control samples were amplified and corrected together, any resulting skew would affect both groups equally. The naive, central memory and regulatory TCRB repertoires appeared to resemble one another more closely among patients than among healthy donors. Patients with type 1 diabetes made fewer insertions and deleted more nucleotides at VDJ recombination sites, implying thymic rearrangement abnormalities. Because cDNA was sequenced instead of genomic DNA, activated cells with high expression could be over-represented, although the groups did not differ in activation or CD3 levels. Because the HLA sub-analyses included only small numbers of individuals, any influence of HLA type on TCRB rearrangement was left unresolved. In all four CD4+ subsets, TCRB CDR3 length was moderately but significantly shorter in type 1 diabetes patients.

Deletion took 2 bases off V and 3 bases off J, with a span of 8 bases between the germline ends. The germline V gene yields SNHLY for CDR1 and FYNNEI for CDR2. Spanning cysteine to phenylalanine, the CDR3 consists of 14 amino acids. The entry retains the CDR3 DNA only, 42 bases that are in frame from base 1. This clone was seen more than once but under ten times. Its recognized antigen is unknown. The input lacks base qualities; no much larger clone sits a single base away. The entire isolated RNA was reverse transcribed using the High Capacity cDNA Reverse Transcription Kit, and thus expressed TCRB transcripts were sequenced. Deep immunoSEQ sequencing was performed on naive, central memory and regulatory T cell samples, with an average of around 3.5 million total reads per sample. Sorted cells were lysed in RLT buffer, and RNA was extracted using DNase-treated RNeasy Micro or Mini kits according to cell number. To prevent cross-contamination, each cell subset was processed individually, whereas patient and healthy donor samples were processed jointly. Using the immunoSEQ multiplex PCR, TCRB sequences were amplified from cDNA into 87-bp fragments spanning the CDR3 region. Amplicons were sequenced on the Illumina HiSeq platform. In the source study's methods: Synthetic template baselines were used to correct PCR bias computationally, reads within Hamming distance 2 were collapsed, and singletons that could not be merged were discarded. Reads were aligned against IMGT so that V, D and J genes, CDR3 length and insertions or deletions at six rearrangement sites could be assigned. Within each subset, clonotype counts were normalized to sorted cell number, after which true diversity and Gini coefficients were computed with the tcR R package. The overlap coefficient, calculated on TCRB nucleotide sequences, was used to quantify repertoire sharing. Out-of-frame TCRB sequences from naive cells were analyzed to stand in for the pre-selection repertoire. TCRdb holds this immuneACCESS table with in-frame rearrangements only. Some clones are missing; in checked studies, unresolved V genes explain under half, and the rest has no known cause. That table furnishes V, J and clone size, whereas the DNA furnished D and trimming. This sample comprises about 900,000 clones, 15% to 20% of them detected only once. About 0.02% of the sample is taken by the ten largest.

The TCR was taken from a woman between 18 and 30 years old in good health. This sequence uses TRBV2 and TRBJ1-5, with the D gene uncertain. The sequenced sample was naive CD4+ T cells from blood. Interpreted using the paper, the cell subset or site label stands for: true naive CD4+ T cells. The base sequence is TGTGCCAGCAGTGAATCCAGTCCCAATCAGCCCCAGCATTTT. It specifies CASSESSPNQPQHF.